The clone carrying this T cell receptor (beta chain) was counted ten times or more. Its antigen is unknown. CDR3 size: 13 residues. V was shortened by 0 bases and J by 5 bases, with 10 bases between the two germline ends. CDR1 and CDR2 from the germline V gene are DFQATT and SNEGSKA (reference sequence). A second PCR, run for about 6 to 11 cycles, used a sample-barcoded 5' primer plus a J-beta primer mix. There were at least 3 million CDR3-containing paired-end reads obtained from each sample. TCRdb analysed the 5' RACE reads with MiXCR anew, one entry per CDR3 protein. The sample lists more than 1 million distinct CDR3 sequences; more than 35% were seen once. This entry is derived from a study of blood T cells in healthy people across ages. Findings and caveats of the study: The authors considered diversity estimates from one million T cells to be underestimates. Researchers said unsorted PBMCs prevented a conclusive naive versus antigen-experienced comparison. Donors of long life had a larger count of naive CD4+ cells and greater diversity than aged donors.

V usage is TRBV20-1 and J usage is TRBJ2-5; D may be TRBD1 or TRBD2 (5 bases each). Sequencing input: blood. This clonotype was sampled from a woman in her sixties in good health. The CDR3 region has the DNA TGCAGTGCTAGAGACTCGGGGCGGGAGACCCAGTACTTC. This translates into CSARDSGRETQYF.